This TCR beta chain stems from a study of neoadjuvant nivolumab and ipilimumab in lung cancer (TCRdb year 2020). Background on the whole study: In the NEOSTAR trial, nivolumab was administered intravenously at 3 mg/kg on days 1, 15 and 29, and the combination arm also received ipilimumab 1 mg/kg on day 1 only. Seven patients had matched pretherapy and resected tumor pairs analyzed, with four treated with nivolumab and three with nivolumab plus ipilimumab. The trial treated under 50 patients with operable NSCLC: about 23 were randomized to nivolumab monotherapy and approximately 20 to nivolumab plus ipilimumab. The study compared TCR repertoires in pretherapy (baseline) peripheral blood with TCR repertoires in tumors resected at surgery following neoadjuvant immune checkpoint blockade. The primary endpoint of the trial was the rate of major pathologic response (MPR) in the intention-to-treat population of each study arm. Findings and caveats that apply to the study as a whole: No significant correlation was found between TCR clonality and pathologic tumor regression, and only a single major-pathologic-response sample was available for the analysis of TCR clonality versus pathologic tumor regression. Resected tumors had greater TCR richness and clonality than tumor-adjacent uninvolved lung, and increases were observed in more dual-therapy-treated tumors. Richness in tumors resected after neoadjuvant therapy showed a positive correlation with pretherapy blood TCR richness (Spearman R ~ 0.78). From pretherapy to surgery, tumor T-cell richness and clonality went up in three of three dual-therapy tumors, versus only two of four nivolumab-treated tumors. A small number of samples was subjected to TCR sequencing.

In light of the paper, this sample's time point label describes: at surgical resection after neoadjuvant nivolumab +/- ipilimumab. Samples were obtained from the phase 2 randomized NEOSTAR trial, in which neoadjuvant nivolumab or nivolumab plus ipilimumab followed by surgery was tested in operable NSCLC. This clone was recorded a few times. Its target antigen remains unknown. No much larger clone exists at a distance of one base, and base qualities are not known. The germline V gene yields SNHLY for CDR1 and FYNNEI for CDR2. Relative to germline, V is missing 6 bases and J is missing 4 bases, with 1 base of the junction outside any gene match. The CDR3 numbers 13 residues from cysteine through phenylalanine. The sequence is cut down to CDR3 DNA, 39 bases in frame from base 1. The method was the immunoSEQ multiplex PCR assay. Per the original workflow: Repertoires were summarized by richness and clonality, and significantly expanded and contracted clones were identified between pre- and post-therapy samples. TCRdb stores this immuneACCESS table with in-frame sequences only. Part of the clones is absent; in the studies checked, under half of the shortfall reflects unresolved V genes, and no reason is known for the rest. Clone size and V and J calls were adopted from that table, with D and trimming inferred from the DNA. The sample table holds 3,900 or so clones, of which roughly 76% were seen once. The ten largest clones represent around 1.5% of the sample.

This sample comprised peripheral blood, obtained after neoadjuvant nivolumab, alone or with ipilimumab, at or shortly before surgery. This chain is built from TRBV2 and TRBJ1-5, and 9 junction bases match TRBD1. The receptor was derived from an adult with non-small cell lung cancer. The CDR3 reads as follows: CASRGQGNQPQHF. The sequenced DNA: TGTGCCAGCAGAGGACAGGGGAATCAGCCCCAGCATTTT.